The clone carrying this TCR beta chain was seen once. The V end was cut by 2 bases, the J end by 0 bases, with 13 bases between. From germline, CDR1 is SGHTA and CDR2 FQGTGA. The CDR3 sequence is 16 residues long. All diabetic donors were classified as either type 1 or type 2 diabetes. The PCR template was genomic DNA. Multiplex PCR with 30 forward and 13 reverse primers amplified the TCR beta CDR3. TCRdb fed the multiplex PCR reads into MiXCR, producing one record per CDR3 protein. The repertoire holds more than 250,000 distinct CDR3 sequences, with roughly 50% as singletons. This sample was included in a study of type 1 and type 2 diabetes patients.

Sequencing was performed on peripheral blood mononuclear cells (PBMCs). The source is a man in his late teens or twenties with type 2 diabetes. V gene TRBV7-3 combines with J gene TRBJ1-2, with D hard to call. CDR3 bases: TGTGCCAGCAGCTTAGGAAGTGGACGGACTAACTATGGCTACACCTTC. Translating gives CASSLGSGRTNYGYTF.